The present T cell receptor beta chain was sequenced within a study of shared clonotypes between healthy human individuals. As for the study in general: A donor's plate count was three for CD4 naive and three for CD4 memory; CD8 naive had two and CD8 memory one.

Concerning this clone: Its antigen is not known.

The repertoire was sequenced with immunoSEQ multiplex PCR; TCRdb's copy has only in-frame clones and lacks some. The sample lists some 2,000,000 clones, around 95% occurring once. Germline V gives CDR1 KGHSH, CDR2 LQKENI. V shed 5 bases and J shed 4 bases, with 20 bases lying between them. CDR3 length: 16 amino acids. CD45RA-negative memory and CD45RA+ naive subsets were split from the CD4+ cells. Study-level points and caveats: For naive CD4 cells, approximately 4.8% of clonotypes were shared across a handful of donors.

The specimen was naive CD4+ T cells sorted from blood. Subset given: CD45RA+ positively selected. The TCR sequence derives from a man between 18 and 35 years old in good health. V gene TRBV18 combines with J gene TRBJ2-5; perhaps TRBD1 as D (7 bases). The CDR3 region has the DNA TGTGCCAGCTCAGCTACTGGCGGGACAGCGGGAGAGACCCAGTACTTC. It encodes CASSATGGTAGETQYF.